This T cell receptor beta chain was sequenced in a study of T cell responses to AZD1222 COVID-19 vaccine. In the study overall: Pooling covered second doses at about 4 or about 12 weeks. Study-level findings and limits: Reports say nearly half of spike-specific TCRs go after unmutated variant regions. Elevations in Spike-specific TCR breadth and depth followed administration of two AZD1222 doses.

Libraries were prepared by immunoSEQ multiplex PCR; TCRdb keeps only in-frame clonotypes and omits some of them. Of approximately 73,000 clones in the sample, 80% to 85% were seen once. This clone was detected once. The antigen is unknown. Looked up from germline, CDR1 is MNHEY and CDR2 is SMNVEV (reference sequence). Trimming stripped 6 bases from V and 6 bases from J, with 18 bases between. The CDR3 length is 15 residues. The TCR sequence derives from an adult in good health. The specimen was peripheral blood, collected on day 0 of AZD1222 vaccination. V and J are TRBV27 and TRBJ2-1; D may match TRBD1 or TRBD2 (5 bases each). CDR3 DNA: TGTGCCAGCAGACGCACGAGGGGCTCGATCAATGAGCAGTTCTTC. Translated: CASRRTRGSINEQFF.